These 21 T cell receptor beta chains came from one sample sequenced in a study of blood T cell repertoires in COVID-19. Produced via immunoSEQ multiplex PCR; TCRdb's table is partial and in-frame only. The sample carries about 120,000 clones, about 85% recorded once. Sequenced material: peripheral blood. The receptors originated from a human donor in a cohort sampled during active COVID-19.

V is TRBV3-1 (or the pseudogene TRBV3-2) and J is TRBJ1-4; TRBD1 agrees at 7 bases. V shed 1 base, J shed 4 bases, and the junction held 3 bases outside the gene matches. Germline V gene lookup returns CDR1 LGHDT and CDR2 YNNKEL (reference sequence). The CDR3 has 15 residues. CDR3 residues: CASSQGGTVNEKLFF. Here the CDR3 DNA reads TGTGCCAGCAGCCAAGGAGGGACAGTTAATGAAAAACTGTTTTTT.

The rearrangement joins TRBV19 to TRBJ1-3; D is ambiguous. Germline lookup yields CDR1 LNHDA and CDR2 SQIVND (reference sequence). The CDR3 length is 13 residues. The V and J ends lost 5 bases and 4 bases respectively, with 9 bases between them. The CDR3 region is CASSPVVGNTIYF. CDR3 nucleotide sequence: TGTGCCAGTAGTCCGGTGGTCGGAAACACCATATATTTT.

CDR3 DNA: TGTGCCAGTAGTTCCTCCGGGACACCTCTTGGCGAGCAGTACTTC. Residues: CASSSSGTPLGEQYF. The chain uses TRBV19 and TRBJ2-7; D is possibly TRBD1 (6 bases). The CDR3 spans 15 residues. V was clipped by 5 bases and J by 6 bases, with 20 bases between them. The V gene's germline CDR1 is LNHDA and CDR2 SQIVND (reference sequence).

The chain carries TRBV5-6 and TRBJ1-4; the match to TRBD1 covers 7 bases. The germline V gene encodes CDR1 SGHDT and CDR2 YYEEEE. This CDR3 contains 16 residues. Trimming at V came to 3 bases and at J to 3 bases, leaving 8 bases not matched to a gene. CDR3 residues: CASSSYLGQSNEKLFF. DNA of the CDR3: TGTGCCAGCAGCTCCTACTTGGGACAGTCTAATGAAAAACTGTTTTTT.

This clone was counted a single time. V and J are TRBV10-2 and TRBJ2-5, with TRBD2 matching 8 bases. With 4 bases clipped from V and 5 bases from J, the junction kept 9 bases outside the gene matches. CDR3 size: 15 residues. Germline values: CDR1 WSHSY, CDR2 SAAADI. The CDR3 loop is CASSGLATRGETQYF. For the CDR3, the DNA is TGCGCCAGCAGTGGACTAGCGACCCGAGGGGAGACCCAGTACTTC.

The chain combines TRBV18 with TRBJ1-6; 7 bases are shared with TRBD1. V shed 1 base and J 7 bases; nucleotides not matched to a gene: 7. The CDR3 loop spans 16 amino acids. In germline, CDR1 is KGHSH, CDR2 LQKENI. CDR3 region: CASSPQQGFPNSPLHF. The CDR3 DNA reads TGTGCCAGCTCACCACAACAGGGGTTCCCCAATTCACCCCTCCACTTT.

The chain combines TRBV30 with TRBJ1-5; D gene ambiguous. This CDR3 comprises 14 residues. Germline V gives CDR1 GTSNPN, CDR2 SVGIG (reference sequence). Trimming left V 0 bases short and J 6 bases short, with 12 bases between. Here the CDR3 DNA reads TGTGCCTGGAGTGTTTTTGGGTGGGCTCAGCCCCAGCATTTT. Its translation: CAWSVFGWAQPQHF.

This clone was detected once. The V call is TRBV15, the J call TRBJ2-7, with 11 positions matching TRBD2. The V gene end was trimmed by 0 bases and the J gene end by 6 bases; junction bases not matched to a gene: 4. This CDR3 comprises 15 residues. Germline CDR1 is LNHNV and CDR2 is YYDKDF (reference sequence). The CDR3 DNA follows: TGTGCCACCAGCAGAGACGGACTAGCGGGCAGCGAGCAGTACTTC. As protein: CATSRDGLAGSEQYF.

This clone appeared once. J is TRBJ2-5 and V is TRBV11-1, with D perhaps matching TRBD1 (5 bases). Trimming stripped 5 bases from V and 8 bases from J, with 21 bases between. The CDR3 totals 15 residues. Per germline, CDR1 SGHAT and CDR2 FQDESV (reference sequence). In nucleotides, the CDR3 is TGTGCCAGCAGCCGACTCGACCCCCTCCAGGGCACCCAGTACTTC. Translation gives CASSRLDPLQGTQYF.

The rearrangement uses TRBV7-2 and TRBJ2-2, with no clear D. Trimming pared 2 bases from V and 9 bases from J, leaving 13 bases between. Germline CDR1 reads SGHTA; CDR2 reads FQGNSA. The CDR3 runs to 14 residues. The CDR3 here is CASSLSVGSRELFF. CDR3 DNA sequence: TGTGCCAGCAGCTTATCCGTGGGTAGCAGGGAGCTGTTTTTT.

The chain combines TRBV9 with TRBJ2-3; 8 bases are a match to TRBD2. Trimming cost V 2 bases and J 2 bases; bases outside gene matches: 4. This CDR3 has 15 residues. Germline V gives CDR1 SGDLS, CDR2 YYNGEE. The CDR3 reads CASSVGGRYTDTQYF. The CDR3 nucleotides are TGTGCCAGCAGCGTCGGCGGGAGGTACACAGATACGCAGTATTTT.

The gene calls are TRBV6-6 and TRBJ1-5, with 9 bases identical to TRBD1. The V segment lost 3 bases and the J segment 5 bases; nucleotides outside the gene matches: 8. The CDR3 totals 16 residues. Per germline, CDR1 MNHNY and CDR2 SVGAGI (reference sequence). The CDR3 nucleotides read TGTGCCAGCAGTTATAGGACAGGGGTTGGCGATCAGCCCCAGCATTTT. As protein: CASSYRTGVGDQPQHF.

This rearrangement joins TRBV23-1 to TRBJ1-4; TRBD1 agrees at 7 bases. TRBV23-1 is identified as an open reading frame with a role that is uncertain. V was clipped by 8 bases and J by 7 bases; unmatched bases: 13. The CDR3 extends over 15 amino acids. This chain's CDR3 is CASPKGARWSEKLFF. For the CDR3, the DNA is TGCGCCAGCCCGAAGGGGGCCCGGTGGAGTGAAAAACTGTTTTTT.

This chain links TRBV20-1 with TRBJ1-1; D gene ambiguous. Trimming shortened V by 3 bases and J by 7 bases, and 6 bases separated the two germline ends. The germline V gene has CDR1 DFQATT and CDR2 SNEGSKA (reference sequence). This CDR3 is 10 amino acids long. Here the CDR3 DNA reads TGCAGTGCTAGTATAAATGAAGCTTTCTTT. Its translation: CSASINEAFF.

Concerning this clone itself: The junction departs from germline at one end; a sequencing error may be responsible. This chain links TRBV6-5 with TRBJ1-2; 8 bases are a match to TRBD1. The CDR3 extends over 16 amino acids. Germline CDR1 and CDR2: MNHEY and SVGAGI. The CDR3 coding sequence is TGTGCCAGCAGTTCCGACCGGACAGGGAGTGCTTATGGCCACACCTTC. Amino acids: CASSSDRTGSAYGHTF.

This chain joins TRBV5-1 and TRBJ2-1, with D possibly being TRBD1 (7 bases). CDR1 and CDR2 (germline): SGHRS, YFSETQ. CDR3 length: 17 residues. V was trimmed by 0 bases and J by 9 bases, leaving 22 bases between them. The chain's CDR3 is CASSLVAGGYGAGEQFF. DNA of the CDR3: TGCGCCAGCAGCTTGGTGGCAGGGGGATATGGAGCGGGTGAGCAGTTCTTC.

This chain connects TRBV28 to TRBJ1-1; 8 bases align to TRBD1. Germline CDR1 is MDHEN and CDR2 is SYDVKM. The CDR3 runs 13 residues. After removal of 8 bases from V and 4 bases from J, the junction contained 6 bases not matched to a gene. Here the CDR3 reads CASGQGIGTEAFF. The CDR3 nucleotides are TGTGCCAGCGGACAGGGTATTGGCACTGAAGCTTTCTTT.

V gene TRBV27 combines with J gene TRBJ1-6; tentative D call: TRBD1 (6 bases). CDR3 length: 16 residues. Per germline, CDR1 MNHEY and CDR2 SMNVEV (reference sequence). V was trimmed by 3 bases and J by 7 bases, leaving 16 bases between them. CDR3: CASSFEPGQSNSPLHF. CDR3 DNA: TGTGCCAGCAGTTTTGAACCCGGACAGTCGAATTCACCCCTCCACTTT.

The rearrangement uses TRBV7-2 and TRBJ2-1; maybe TRBD2 (5 bases). The germline V and J ends were trimmed by 0 bases and 0 bases, with 6 bases remaining between them. The CDR3 totals 15 residues. Germline V lookup: CDR1 SGHTA, CDR2 FQGNSA. The CDR3 sequence: CASSLAGNSYNEQFF. CDR3 nucleotide sequence: TGTGCCAGCAGCTTAGCCGGGAACTCCTACAATGAGCAGTTCTTC.

The chain recombines TRBV7-9 with TRBJ1-1; tentatively, D is TRBD1 (5 bases). V dropped 3 bases and J dropped 3 bases, with 11 bases sitting between them. The CDR3 is made up of 14 amino acids. Germline lookup yields CDR1 SEHNR and CDR2 FQNEAQ (reference sequence). The CDR3 spells CASSFQGLDTEAFF. CDR3 nucleotides: TGTGCCAGCAGCTTTCAGGGCTTGGACACTGAAGCTTTCTTT.

The chain has TRBV28 and TRBJ2-7; weak D call: TRBD2 (5 bases). V dropped 2 bases and J dropped 2 bases, with 13 bases sitting between them. The V gene's germline CDR1 is MDHEN and CDR2 SYDVKM. The CDR3 runs 15 residues. CDR3 sequence reads: CASSLPSGNTYEQYF. The CDR3 region has the DNA TGTGCCAGCAGTTTACCGTCGGGAAATACCTACGAGCAGTACTTC.